One sample yielded the 24 T cell receptor beta chains listed below, sequenced in a study of blood T cell repertoires in COVID-19. Here immunoSEQ multiplex PCR was the method, and the copy in TCRdb shows in-frame clones only, minus some. The sample yields about 110,000 clones, around four fifths seen once. Material for sequencing was peripheral blood. These receptors were collected from an older woman with acute or convalescent COVID-19.

The chain joins TRBV6-5 to TRBJ2-7; D ambiguous. The CDR3 length is 14 residues. The V end lost 7 bases, the J end lost 3 bases, and 16 bases lay between the germline ends. CDR1 and CDR2 (germline): MNHEY, SVGAGI. CDR3 DNA sequence: TGTGCCAGCACTCGTGATGGGCAGTTCTACGAGCAGTACTTC. Its translation is CASTRDGQFYEQYF.

J is TRBJ2-1 and V is TRBV5-4; 12 bases align to TRBD2. Trimming removed 4 bases from V and 7 bases from J; junction bases left unmatched: 9. CDR3 length: 16 amino acids. In germline, CDR1 is SGHNT, CDR2 YYREEE (reference sequence). CDR3 sequence: CASSAQLAGGYNEQFF. CDR3 bases: TGTGCCAGCAGCGCCCAACTAGCGGGGGGTTATAATGAGCAGTTCTTC.

The chain is built from TRBV27 and TRBJ2-2; 9 positions agree with TRBD2. CDR1 is MNHEY and CDR2 is SMNVEV in the germline V gene (reference sequence). The CDR3 runs 17 residues. V lost 6 bases, J lost 4 bases, and 12 bases stayed unmatched. The CDR3 sequence is CASSEPPGTSLTGELFF. DNA of the CDR3: TGTGCCAGCAGCGAACCGCCGGGGACTAGCCTCACCGGGGAGCTGTTTTTT.

V gene TRBV6-2 or TRBV6-3 combines with J gene TRBJ2-6, with 10 bases fitting TRBD1. Germline values: CDR1 MNHEY, CDR2 SVGEGT. This CDR3 is built from 16 residues. J gave up 4 bases and V 6 bases, and 6 bases lay outside the gene matches. The CDR3 DNA sequence: TGTGCCAGCAGCGACAGGGGGCAAGAGGGGGCCAACGTCCTGACTTTC. Translating gives CASSDRGQEGANVLTF.

The rearrangement uses TRBV12-3 or TRBV12-4 and TRBJ2-7; D is unresolved. CDR3 size: 11 residues. Trimming cost V 5 bases and J 5 bases, with 7 bases left between them. CDR3 bases: TGTGCCAGCAGTAAAAATAACGAGCAGTACTTC. Translated, it gives CASSKNNEQYF.

This clone was observed a handful of times. The chain employs TRBV9 and TRBJ2-1; 10 bases are a match to TRBD1. CDR3 length equals 18 residues. With 3 bases clipped from V and 6 bases from J, the junction kept 15 bases outside the gene matches. In germline, CDR1 is SGDLS, CDR2 YYNGEE. The CDR3 here is CASSGGTGVISRSNEQFF. Here the CDR3 DNA reads TGTGCCAGCAGCGGGGGGACAGGGGTAATTTCTAGGAGCAATGAGCAGTTCTTC.

The chain uses TRBV10-3 and TRBJ2-2, with 7 bases fitting TRBD2. From germline, CDR1 is ENHRY and CDR2 SYGVKD. The CDR3 extends over 17 amino acids. J was trimmed by 2 bases and V by 3 bases; bases with no gene match: 9. CDR3 sequence: CAISDPRGGGNTGELFF. CDR3 DNA: TGTGCCATCAGTGATCCACGGGGCGGGGGAAACACCGGGGAGCTGTTTTTT.

The V gene is TRBV10-3, the J gene TRBJ1-2; 7 bases are a match to TRBD1. The CDR3 is 14 residues long. V dropped 3 bases and J dropped 4; count of bases not matched to a gene: 5. Germline V CDR1 and CDR2: ENHRY, SYGVKD. The CDR3 DNA sequence: TGTGCCATCAGTGACACAGGGGTGAGCTATGGCTACACCTTC. It codes for CAISDTGVSYGYTF.

V is TRBV30 and J is TRBJ1-1, with 7 bases lining up with TRBD1. Per germline, CDR1 GTSNPN and CDR2 SVGIG (reference sequence). V dropped 1 base and J dropped 1; count of bases not matched to a gene: 9. The CDR3 runs to 16 residues. The CDR3 DNA reads TGTGCCTGGAGTGCTCTCCCGGGACAGAGGAACACTGAAGCTTTCTTT. Its protein is CAWSALPGQRNTEAFF.

This chain joins TRBV29-1 and TRBJ1-4, with D uncertain. Germline V gene lookup returns CDR1 SQVTM and CDR2 ANQGSEA. V dropped 3 bases and J dropped 4 bases, with 12 bases sitting between them. The CDR3 is 14 residues long. The CDR3 region is CSVDPGSFNEKLFF. The CDR3 bases are TGCAGCGTTGACCCGGGGAGTTTTAATGAAAAACTGTTTTTT.

This clone was counted a single time. This sequence joins TRBV30 and TRBJ2-7; D is undetermined. The V and J ends lost 2 bases and 0 bases respectively, with 5 bases between them. This CDR3 contains 12 residues. Germline-derived CDR1 and CDR2 are GTSNPN and SVGIG (reference sequence). The CDR3 protein is CAWSKSSYEQYF. In nucleotides, the CDR3 is TGTGCCTGGAGTAAGAGCTCCTACGAGCAGTACTTC.

The chain couples TRBV28 to TRBJ2-7, with a weak D call TRBD1 (5 bases). The CDR3 runs 14 residues. V shed 2 bases and J shed 7 bases, with 15 bases lying between them. CDR1 MDHEN and CDR2 SYDVKM come from the germline V gene. CDR3 nucleotide sequence: TGTGCCAGCAGTTTACCCGCCAGGGTGAGGGAGCAGTACTTC. Protein sequence: CASSLPARVREQYF. Together with reference TRBV28 and TRBJ2-7, the CDR3 gives the full variable domain: DVKVTQSSRYLVKRTGEKVFLECVQDMDHENMFWYRQDPGLGLRLIYFSYDVKMKEKGDIPEGYSVSREKKERFSLILESASTNQTSMYLCASSLPARVREQYFGPGTRLTVT.

To note about this clone: In the same sample, other DNA sequences code for this CDR3. This chain connects TRBV7-6 to TRBJ2-1; D possibly corresponds to TRBD2 (6 bases). The germline V gene encodes CDR1 SGHVS and CDR2 FNYEAQ. V was cut by 1 base and J by 2 bases, with 9 bases left in between. The CDR3 extends over 15 amino acids. The CDR3 region is CASSLGGTPYNEQFF. CDR3 nucleotides: TGTGCCAGCAGCTTAGGGGGGACTCCCTACAATGAGCAGTTCTTC.

The chain combines TRBV10-3 with TRBJ2-3, with TRBD2 identical over 8 bases. Germline V CDR1 and CDR2: ENHRY, SYGVKD. The CDR3 loop spans 15 amino acids. The junction had 7 bases not matched to a gene; V was cut back by 8 bases and J by 0 bases. The CDR3 loop reads CAIRLAGMSTDTQYF. The CDR3 nucleotides read TGTGCCATCCGATTAGCGGGGATGAGCACAGATACGCAGTATTTT.

V gene TRBV30 combines with J gene TRBJ2-3; TRBD1 matches 11 bases. This CDR3 spans 15 amino acids. Germline trimming cut 6 bases from V and 2 bases from J; bases unmatched to any gene: 7. Germline V gene sequence: CDR1 GTSNPN, CDR2 SVGIG (reference sequence). DNA of the CDR3: TGTGCCTGTGGAGGGACAGGGGGGAACACAGATACGCAGTATTTT. Its protein product is CACGGTGGNTDTQYF.

This chain connects TRBV5-1 to TRBJ1-4; 8 nucleotides line up with TRBD1. The length of the CDR3 is 14 residues. Germline V gene lookup returns CDR1 SGHRS and CDR2 YFSETQ. V dropped 4 bases and J dropped 8; count of bases not matched to a gene: 7. The CDR3, as DNA: TGCGCCAGCAGCGTCGGACAGGGAGGAGAAAAACTGTTTTTT. Amino acids: CASSVGQGGEKLFF. Filled out from reference TRBV5-1 and TRBJ1-4, the complete variable domain reads KAGVTQTPRYLIKTRGQQVTLSCSPISGHRSVSWYQQTPGQGLQFLFEYFSETQRNKGNFPGRFSGRQFSNSRSEMNVSTLELGDSALYLCASSVGQGGEKLFFGSGTQLSVL.

The chain carries TRBV5-1 and TRBJ2-6; 8 bases agree with TRBD1. Germline loops: CDR1 SGHRS, CDR2 YFSETQ. V was pared by 3 bases and J by 1 base, with 0 bases of the junction left unmatched. The CDR3 is 15 amino acids. The CDR3 DNA is TGCGCCAGCAGCTGGACAGGGTCTGGGGCCAACGTCCTGACTTTC. The encoded protein is CASSWTGSGANVLTF.

The chain employs TRBV9 and TRBJ1-3; perhaps TRBD1 as D (6 bases). CDR1 is SGDLS, CDR2 YYNGEE, per germline. V lost 0 bases to trimming and J lost 1 base, with 11 bases between them. The CDR3 loop spans 16 amino acids. The CDR3 protein is CASSVGQTGSGNTIYF. Written as DNA, the CDR3 is TGTGCCAGCAGCGTAGGGCAGACAGGATCTGGAAACACCATATATTTT.

In this sample, this clone turned up a few times. The chain employs TRBV15 and TRBJ2-3, with 11 nucleotides matching TRBD1. Germline values: CDR1 LNHNV, CDR2 YYDKDF (reference sequence). With V trimmed by 7 bases and J by 3 bases, 3 bases remained unmatched. This CDR3 has 14 amino acids. The CDR3 nucleotides read TGTGCCACCACCGGGACAGGGGGAACAGATACGCAGTATTTT. Protein sequence: CATTGTGGTDTQYF.

The rearrangement joins TRBV6-5 to TRBJ1-6, with D possibly being TRBD1 (6 bases). The CDR3 sequence is 15 residues long. V was trimmed by 6 bases and J by 3 bases, leaving 12 bases between them. CDR1 and CDR2 from the germline V gene are MNHEY and SVGAGI. The CDR3 DNA reads TGTGCCAGCAGAACAGGGAATTTCTATAATTCACCCCTCCACTTT. Residues: CASRTGNFYNSPLHF.

The chain is built from TRBV6-5 and TRBJ1-3, with TRBD1 as a possible D gene (6 bases). This CDR3 spans 15 amino acids. V lost 4 bases and J 0 bases, leaving 10 bases between the germline ends. In germline, CDR1 is MNHEY, CDR2 SVGAGI. In DNA, the CDR3 is TGTGCCAGCAGTTCCACAGGGTACTCTGGAAACACCATATATTTT. This encodes CASSSTGYSGNTIYF.

The chain has TRBV30 and TRBJ2-1, with 10 positions matching TRBD1. This CDR3 has 14 residues. Germline-derived CDR1 and CDR2 are GTSNPN and SVGIG (reference sequence). With 0 bases clipped from V and 7 bases from J, the junction kept 3 bases outside the gene matches. The CDR3: CAWSVGTGVNEQFF. Here the CDR3 DNA reads TGTGCCTGGAGTGTGGGGACAGGGGTTAATGAGCAGTTCTTC.

This chain uses TRBV30 with TRBJ2-1, with 9 bases that match TRBD2. The CDR3 spans 15 residues. V lost 3 bases, J lost 4 bases, and 7 bases stayed unmatched. Germline values: CDR1 GTSNPN, CDR2 SVGIG (reference sequence). The CDR3 bases are TGTGCCTGGAGGACCGGGACTAGCAGGTACAATGAGCAGTTCTTC. Amino acids: CAWRTGTSRYNEQFF.

This clone has just one count. This chain's CDR3 is CAWSVADRDTGELFF. The DNA of the CDR3 is TGTGCCTGGAGTGTGGCCGACAGGGACACCGGGGAGCTGTTTTTT. The rearrangement uses TRBV30 and TRBJ2-2, with 7 positions matching TRBD1. The CDR3 totals 15 residues. Looked up from germline, CDR1 is GTSNPN and CDR2 is SVGIG (reference sequence). Germline trimming cut 0 bases from V and 3 bases from J; bases unmatched to any gene: 4.